The subject of this entry is one T cell receptor (beta chain). Its antigen is still unknown. This entry belongs to a study of graft-versus-host responses after intestinal transplantation. The repertoire was sequenced with immunoSEQ multiplex PCR; TCRdb's copy has only in-frame clones and lacks some. The repertoire includes 90,000 to 130,000 clones, just over 90% of them detected once, and less than 0.55% sits in the top ten. Study-level points and caveats: Circulating GvH clone levels at their peak were associated with HvG declines (early post-transplant).

The sample was unstimulated CD8+ T cells sorted from spleen or lymph node cells, taken before intestinal transplant. This receptor was obtained from a human donor who received an intestinal transplant.

Here the CDR3 DNA reads TGTGCCAGCAGCCCCCGGGACTCTCACAATGAGCAGTTCTTC. Its protein is CASSPRDSHNEQFF. J is TRBJ2-1 and V is TRBV9; tentatively, D is TRBD2 (6 bases). This CDR3 has 14 residues. V lost 4 bases, J lost 5 bases, and 13 bases lay in between. Germline CDR1 is SGDLS and CDR2 is YYNGEE. The variable domain in full, completed from reference TRBV9 and TRBJ2-1, reads DSGVTQTPKHLITATGQRVTLRCSPRSGDLSVYWYQQSLDQGLQFLIQYYNGEERAKGNILERFSAQQFPDLHSELNLSSLELGDSALYFCASSPRDSHNEQFFGPGTRLTVL.